This T cell receptor (beta chain) was observed in a study of blood T cell repertoires in COVID-19. Study-level information: From T cells, B-cell-depleted T cells, or PBMCs came the material, which was cDNA or gDNA.

Losses at the gene ends were 4 bases for V and 2 bases for J; bases not matched to a gene: 10. There are 16 residues in the CDR3. The germline V gene encodes CDR1 SGHRS and CDR2 YFSETQ. As originally analysed: Researchers report that nucleated cell counts were estimated from reference gene primer amplification. The assay was immunoSEQ multiplex PCR, and TCRdb's table has in-frame clones only and misses some. The DNA was the basis for D and trimming; V, J and clone size are from that table. The repertoire consists of about 210,000 clones, with approximately 90% occurring once and the leading ten covering 0.72%.

The J gene is TRBJ1-2, the V gene TRBV5-1; TRBD1 agrees at 8 bases. This clonotype originated in a man in his forties with acute or convalescent COVID-19. Input material: peripheral blood. CDR3 DNA: TGCGCCAGCAGCCCCACAGGGGGAGTATGGAACTATGGCTACACCTTC. This translates into CASSPTGGVWNYGYTF.